These 8 T cell receptor beta chains originate from one sample sequenced in a study of cytomegalovirus exposure and HLA in healthy donors. Use of 60 Vbeta and 13 Jbeta primers characterized the PCR. Clones were read by immunoSEQ multiplex PCR, and TCRdb kept only the in-frame ones, dropping some. The sample consists of fewer than 85,000 clones, 78% of them appearing once. The material sequenced was PBMCs. Every receptor here comes from a young man in good health and CMV-seropositive.

This clone appeared a few times. CDR3 coding DNA: TGTGCCATCAGTGACAATAGAAACACTGAAGCTTTCTTT. It encodes CAISDNRNTEAFF. The chain employs TRBV10-3 and TRBJ1-1; D unclear. Trimming took 3 bases from V and 2 from J, leaving 7 bases between them. Germline V gene sequence: CDR1 ENHRY, CDR2 SYGVKD. This CDR3 is built from 13 residues.

The chain recombines TRBV4-2 with TRBJ1-3; tentative D call: TRBD1 (6 bases). The V end lost 3 bases, the J end lost 2 bases, and 11 bases lay between the germline ends. The CDR3 totals 15 residues. Germline-derived CDR1 and CDR2 are LGHNA and YNFKEQ. The CDR3 sequence: CASSQNPGAGNTIYF. In DNA form, the CDR3 reads TGTGCCAGCAGCCAGAATCCAGGGGCTGGAAACACCATATATTTT.

The genes are TRBV6-1 and TRBJ1-1; possibly TRBD1 for D (6 bases). The CDR3 sequence is 13 residues long. Trimming stripped 8 bases from V and 1 base from J, with 11 bases between. Germline V gene sequence: CDR1 MNHNS, CDR2 SASEGT. CDR3 region: CASGTTRNTEAFF. CDR3 nucleotide sequence: TGTGCCAGCGGGACAACACGGAACACTGAAGCTTTCTTT.

V and J are TRBV18 and TRBJ2-2, with a tentative D call TRBD1 (6 bases). Trimming pared 6 bases from V and 4 bases from J, leaving 15 bases between. This CDR3 is built from 15 residues. The germline V gene encodes CDR1 KGHSH and CDR2 LQKENI. As DNA, the CDR3 is TGTGCCAGCTCTTTCACAGGGACAACCACCGGGGAGCTGTTTTTT. This gives the protein CASSFTGTTTGELFF. Full variable domain (outside the CDR3, taken from reference TRBV18 and TRBJ2-2): NAGVMQNPRHLVRRRGQEARLRCSPMKGHSHVYWYRQLPEEGLKFMVYLQKENIIDESGMPKERFSAEFPKEGPSILRIQQVVRGDSAAYFCASSFTGTTTGELFFGEGSRLTVL.

CDR3 loop: CASSSRDRGAYEQYF. The DNA for the CDR3 is TGTGCCAGCAGCTCCCGGGACAGGGGTGCCTACGAGCAGTACTTC. The chain uses TRBV7-9 and TRBJ2-7; the match to TRBD1 covers 10 bases. V lost 4 bases and J lost 2; bases outside the gene matches: 5. This CDR3 contains 15 residues. Looked up from germline, CDR1 is SEHNR and CDR2 is FQNEAQ (reference sequence).

This rearrangement joins TRBV5-1 to TRBJ1-1, with 9 bases fitting TRBD1. Germline V CDR1 and CDR2: SGHRS, YFSETQ. The CDR3 has 13 residues. V was clipped by 3 bases and J by 7 bases; unmatched bases: 4. CDR3 loop: CASSSGQGHEAFF. The DNA of the CDR3 is TGCGCCAGCAGCTCAGGACAGGGGCATGAAGCTTTCTTT.

V usage is TRBV27 and J usage is TRBJ2-2; D is unclear. V gave up 5 bases and J gave up 5 bases, with 3 bases separating them. The V gene's germline CDR1 is MNHEY and CDR2 SMNVEV (reference sequence). The CDR3 loop spans 11 amino acids. For the CDR3, the DNA is TGTGCCAGCAGTACAACCGGGGAGCTGTTTTTT. This encodes CASSTTGELFF.

This clone has only a few counts. The chain employs TRBV6-5 and TRBJ2-1, with 7 bases fitting TRBD2. The germline V gene encodes CDR1 MNHEY and CDR2 SVGAGI. The CDR3 totals 15 residues. The J segment lost 1 base and the V segment lost 5 bases, leaving 5 bases of the junction unmatched. In DNA, the CDR3 is TGTGCCAGCAGTGCCCGACTAGCATCCTACAATGAGCAGTTCTTC. Translating gives CASSARLASYNEQFF.